There are many counts of the clone carrying this T cell receptor beta chain. As yet, its antigen is unknown. This sample stems from a study of blood T cells in healthy people across ages. Germline values: CDR1 SEHNR, CDR2 FQNEAQ (reference sequence). V lost 7 bases and J lost 5, with 11 bases in between. The CDR3 has 12 residues. Combining a sample-barcoded 5' primer with a J-beta primer mix, a second PCR ran for roughly 6 to 12 cycles. The study obtained at least 2.5 million CDR3-containing paired-end reads from every sample. TCRdb re-called the 5' RACE reads with MiXCR, one entry per CDR3 protein. The table shows 650,000 to 700,000 distinct CDR3 sequences, with around 32% occurring only once. Study-wide findings and caveats: Researchers judged that diversity estimates from one million T cells fell short of true values. No conclusive comparison of naive versus antigen-experienced cells was possible with unsorted PBMCs.

This sequence originates from a woman older than 75 in good health. Sequences were obtained from blood. The chain carries TRBV7-9 and TRBJ1-1, with a tentative D call TRBD1 (6 bases). This CDR3 reads CASNLGGTEAFF. The CDR3 bases are TGTGCCAGCAACCTAGGGGGTACTGAAGCTTTCTTT.